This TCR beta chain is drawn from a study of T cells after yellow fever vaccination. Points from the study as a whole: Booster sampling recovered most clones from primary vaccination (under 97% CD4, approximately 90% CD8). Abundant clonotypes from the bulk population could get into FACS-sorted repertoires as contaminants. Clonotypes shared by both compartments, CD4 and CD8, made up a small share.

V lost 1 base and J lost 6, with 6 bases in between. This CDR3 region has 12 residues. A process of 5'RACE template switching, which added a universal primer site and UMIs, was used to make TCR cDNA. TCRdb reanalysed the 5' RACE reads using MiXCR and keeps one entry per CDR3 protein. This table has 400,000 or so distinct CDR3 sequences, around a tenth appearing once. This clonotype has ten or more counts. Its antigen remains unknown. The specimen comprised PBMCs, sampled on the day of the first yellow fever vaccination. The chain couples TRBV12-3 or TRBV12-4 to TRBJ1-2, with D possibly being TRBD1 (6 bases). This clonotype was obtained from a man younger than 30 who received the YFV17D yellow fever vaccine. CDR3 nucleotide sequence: TGTGCCAGCAGTTTAGACAGGGATGGCTACACCTTC. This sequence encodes CASSLDRDGYTF.